What follows are 11 T cell receptor beta chains derived from one specimen sequenced in a study of blood T cell repertoires in COVID-19. Profiled with immunoSEQ multiplex PCR; TCRdb holds only in-frame clones, not every one. The sample includes 60,000 to 85,000 clones, 80% to 90% of them seen just once. Sequencing used peripheral blood. The source of these receptors is a man aged 50 to 60 with active COVID-19.

This clone was seen only once. The chain uses TRBV7-7 and TRBJ1-1; D is perhaps TRBD1 (6 bases). CDR3 length: 13 residues. V was pared by 4 bases and J by 4 bases, with 10 bases between. The germline V gene encodes CDR1 SSHAT and CDR2 FNYEAQ (reference sequence). DNA for the CDR3: TGTGCCAGCAGCTCGGACAGAGGCACTGAAGCTTTCTTT. Translating gives CASSSDRGTEAFF.

This chain joins TRBV28 and TRBJ2-7; 7 nucleotides agree with TRBD1. V dropped 3 bases and J dropped 2; count of bases not matched to a gene: 4. The CDR3 loop spans 14 amino acids. The germline gives CDR1 MDHEN, CDR2 SYDVKM. DNA of the CDR3: TGTGCCAGCAGTTTTGGGACAGCTCCCTACGAGCAGTACTTC. Translating it yields CASSFGTAPYEQYF.

The chain joins TRBV18 to TRBJ2-3, with D perhaps TRBD2 (6 bases). The ends were cut back, 2 bases at V and 1 base at J, with 7 bases in the middle. The germline gives CDR1 KGHSH, CDR2 LQKENI. The CDR3 has 14 residues. CDR3 residues: CASSPAGRTDTQYF. CDR3 nucleotides: TGTGCCAGCTCACCAGCGGGACGCACAGATACGCAGTATTTT.

The rearrangement joins TRBV30 to TRBJ2-2, with TRBD1 matching 7 bases. CDR3 length: 13 amino acids. The germline CDR1 and CDR2 sequences are GTSNPN and SVGIG (reference sequence). The J segment lost 7 bases and the V segment lost 3 bases, leaving 5 bases of the junction unmatched. Here the CDR3 reads CAWSETGVGELFF. The CDR3 DNA reads TGTGCCTGGAGCGAAACAGGGGTCGGGGAGCTGTTTTTT.

The chain uses TRBV2 and TRBJ1-2; 8 nucleotides line up with TRBD1. The CDR3 totals 14 residues. Germline V lookup: CDR1 SNHLY, CDR2 FYNNEI. Trimming took 5 bases from V and 7 from J; bases not matched to a gene: 9. The chain's CDR3 is CASSSRTGLSGYTF. CDR3 nucleotide sequence: TGTGCCAGCAGTTCCCGGACAGGGCTGAGTGGCTACACCTTC.

V usage is TRBV9 and J usage is TRBJ2-1; 10 bases match TRBD2. CDR1 is SGDLS, CDR2 YYNGEE, per germline. The J segment lost 9 bases and the V segment lost 1 base, leaving 10 bases of the junction unmatched. This CDR3 is 16 amino acids long. CDR3 region: CASSVFWSSGSGEQFF. The CDR3 region has the DNA TGTGCCAGCAGCGTATTCTGGTCTAGCGGGAGTGGTGAGCAGTTCTTC.

The rearrangement joins TRBV4-2 to TRBJ2-2; D is unclear. Trimming stripped 0 bases from V and 1 base from J, with 6 bases between. There are 15 residues in the CDR3. Germline CDR1 reads LGHNA; CDR2 reads YNFKEQ. The chain's CDR3 is CASSQDSRNTGELFF. Written as DNA, the CDR3 is TGTGCCAGCAGCCAAGATTCCCGGAACACCGGGGAGCTGTTTTTT.

CDR3 sequence: CASSMRGQSNEKLFF. The CDR3 nucleotides read TGTGCCAGCAGCATGCGAGGACAGTCCAATGAAAAACTGTTTTTT. The V call is TRBV7-9, the J call TRBJ1-4; a possible D gene is TRBD1 (6 bases). The CDR3 sequence is 15 residues long. Germline CDR1 reads SEHNR; CDR2 reads FQNEAQ (reference sequence). With 5 bases removed from V and 5 bases from J, the gap between germline ends came to 15 bases.

The sample holds a few counts of this clone. V gene TRBV3-1 (or the pseudogene TRBV3-2) combines with J gene TRBJ2-7; the match to TRBD2 covers 16 bases. Trimming took 1 base from V and 7 from J; bases not matched to a gene: 4. The CDR3 totals 16 residues. CDR1 LGHDT and CDR2 YNNKEL come from the germline V gene (reference sequence). The CDR3 DNA sequence: TGTGCCAGCAGCCAAGTTGGGACTAGCGGGAGGGGAGAGCAGTACTTC. Translation gives CASSQVGTSGRGEQYF.

CDR3 sequence (DNA): TGTGCCAGTAGTGAGTGGGGGGGCCAAGAGACCCAGTACTTC. This gives the protein CASSEWGGQETQYF. This chain connects TRBV19 to TRBJ2-5; 7 bases fit TRBD2. Germline V gene data show CDR1 as LNHDA and CDR2 as SQIVND (reference sequence). The V segment lost 5 bases and the J segment 1 base; nucleotides outside the gene matches: 4. The CDR3 runs 14 residues.

In this sample, this clone turned up once. V is TRBV9 and J is TRBJ1-2, with unresolved D. CDR3 size: 16 residues. In germline, CDR1 is SGDLS, CDR2 YYNGEE. V was shortened by 0 bases and J by 2 bases, with 14 bases between the two germline ends. CDR3 bases: TGTGCCAGCAGCGTAGGCGGGCCTCCCCAAAACTATGGCTACACCTTC. Translated: CASSVGGPPQNYGYTF.